A selection of T cell receptor beta chains follows, all from one sample in a study of cytomegalovirus exposure and HLA in healthy donors. Profiled with immunoSEQ multiplex PCR; TCRdb holds only in-frame clones, not every one. Of 150,000 to 200,000 clones in the sample, roughly 77% were seen once. The sample taken for sequencing was PBMCs. The receptors were gathered from a woman aged 45 to 65 in good health and CMV-seronegative. Each CDR3 is given with its conserved first and last residue. The D gene is left open where the match is weak. The size entry is marked missing in some rows and otherwise reads once, few, many or a size class.

V gene	J gene	D gene	clone size	CDR3 DNA	CDR3 protein
TRBV28	TRBJ2-1	NA	NA	TGTGCCAGCACCCGAGCCGGGTATGCCAATGAGCAGTTCTTC	CASTRAGYANEQFF
TRBV4-3	TRBJ2-2	NA	NA	TGCGCCAGCAGCCAAGTTATGAGGGCCGGCGGGGAGCTGTTTTTT	CASSQVMRAGGELFF
TRBV29-1	TRBJ2-5	TRBD1	NA	TGCAGCGTCTCCACCGGGACAGCCCAAGAGACCCAGTACTTC	CSVSTGTAQETQYF
TRBV15	TRBJ1-4	TRBD1	few	TGTGCCACCAGCAAAGTAGGGACAGGGGCCCGAGCCATTAATGAAAAACTGTTTTTT	CATSKVGTGARAINEKLFF
TRBV5-1	TRBJ2-1	NA	NA	TGCGCCAGCAGCTTGGGTGGCAGCTACAATGAGCAGTTCTTC	CASSLGGSYNEQFF
TRBV7-9	TRBJ1-2	NA	NA	TGTGCCAGCAGCTTAGAGGCGGCCTTTGGCTACACCTTC	CASSLEAAFGYTF
TRBV5-1	TRBJ1-4	NA	NA	TGCGCCAGCTCAGCGGTAGGAGCAACTAATGAAAAACTGTTTTTT	CASSAVGATNEKLFF
TRBV9	TRBJ2-2	TRBD2	NA	TGTGCCAGCAGCGCGGGACTAGCGGGGAACACCGGGGAGCTGTTTTTT	CASSAGLAGNTGELFF
TRBV6-1	TRBJ1-5	NA	NA	TGTGCCAGCAGTTGGAAGACTCAGGGGCCCCAGCATTTT	CASSWKTQGPQHF
TRBV13	TRBJ1-3	NA	NA	TGTGCCAGCAGCTTCGGGGGGAGCGGAAACACCATATATTTT	CASSFGGSGNTIYF
TRBV5-6	TRBJ1-5	NA	NA	TGTGCCAGCAGCCGGTTAGGGTCAACTGCGGGGAATCAGCCCCAGCATTTT	CASSRLGSTAGNQPQHF
TRBV19	TRBJ2-5	NA	few	TGTGCCAGTAGTACCAAGGGTTGGGGGGACCAAGAGACCCAGTACTTC	CASSTKGWGDQETQYF
TRBV7-9	TRBJ1-1	TRBD1	NA	TGTGCCAGCAGCTTAGGACAGGGGTTTGAAGCTTTCTTT	CASSLGQGFEAFF
TRBV5-5	TRBJ2-7	NA	many	TGTGCCAGCAGCTTGGGGGTAAGGAGCGGCTACGAGCAGTACTTC	CASSLGVRSGYEQYF
TRBV6-5	TRBJ1-5	NA	NA	TGTGCCAGCACCCCCGTCCCCGGGGTCAGTCAGCCCCAGCATTTT	CASTPVPGVSQPQHF
TRBV9	TRBJ2-7	NA	NA	TGTGCCAGCAGCGTAGCTGAGGGATGGACCTACGAGCAGTACTTC	CASSVAEGWTYEQYF
TRBV7-9	TRBJ2-5	NA	NA	TGTGCCAGCAGCTTAGGAGGTGGAGGACAAGAGACCCAGTACTTC	CASSLGGGGQETQYF
TRBV4-3	TRBJ1-2	NA	NA	TGCGCCAGCAGCCAAACAGGGATAAAGGACTATGGCTACACCTTC	CASSQTGIKDYGYTF
TRBV2	TRBJ2-4	TRBD2	NA	TGTGCCAGCAGTGGATCATATCGACCCGGGACTAGCGGGAGAGGTAGGGCCAAAAACATTCAGTACTTC	CASSGSYRPGTSGRGRAKNIQYF
TRBV30	TRBJ2-2	NA	NA	TGTGCCTACTCCCGCCAAGACACCGGGGAGCTGTTTTTT	CAYSRQDTGELFF
TRBV29-1	TRBJ1-1	TRBD1	NA	TGCAGCGTTTCCGGGACAGGGGGCGCTGGGGCCTCTGAAGCTTTCTTT	CSVSGTGGAGASEAFF
TRBV6-6	TRBJ1-5	NA	NA	TGTGCCATCGGGGAGCCAGCCCATCAGCCCCAGCATTTT	CAIGEPAHQPQHF
TRBV30	TRBJ2-7	TRBD2	NA	TGTGCCTGGATTCTCCTAGCGGGAGTCGCCTACGAGCAGTACTTC	CAWILLAGVAYEQYF
TRBV7-6	TRBJ1-1	NA	NA	TGTGCCAGCAGCCAAGGCGGCCGGGGGGGGACTGAAGCTTTCTTT	CASSQGGRGGTEAFF
TRBV6-1	TRBJ1-5	NA	NA	TGTGCCAGCAGTGATACTACAGGGTATAGCAATCAGCCCCAGCATTTT	CASSDTTGYSNQPQHF
TRBV2	TRBJ2-7	NA	NA	TGTGCCAGCAGTGATTTCGGATGGGCTTCAGGCAGCTACGAGCAGTACTTC	CASSDFGWASGSYEQYF
TRBV18	TRBJ2-2	TRBD2	NA	TGTGCCAGCCGTAATATCACTAGCGGGAGCGGCACCGGGGAGCTGTTTTTT	CASRNITSGSGTGELFF
TRBV4-1	TRBJ1-2	NA	NA	TGCGCCAGCAGCCAAGATGAGGGATTCTATGGCTACACCTTC	CASSQDEGFYGYTF
TRBV27	TRBJ2-3	NA	NA	TGTGCCAGCAGCGGGAGTCGGGATACGCAGTATTTT	CASSGSRDTQYF
TRBV9	TRBJ2-7	TRBD1	NA	TGTGCCAGCAGCGTGGGGCAGGGGGCGGGCGAGCAGTACTTC	CASSVGQGAGEQYF
TRBV4-3	TRBJ2-7	TRBD2	few	TGCGCCAGCAGCCAAGAGTGGCCTAGCGGGGTCTACTCCTACGAGCAGTACTTC	CASSQEWPSGVYSYEQYF
TRBV5-1	TRBJ2-2	NA	NA	TGCGCCAGCAGCCCGACCTCGGGGGCCGGGGAGCTGTTTTTT	CASSPTSGAGELFF
TRBV6-5	TRBJ1-1	NA	NA	TGTGCCAGCAGTTACGCAGGATCTACTGAAGCTTTCTTT	CASSYAGSTEAFF
TRBV9	TRBJ2-7	TRBD2	NA	TGTGCCAGCAGCCCCCGGGGAGGGGAAGCCTACGAGCAGTACTTC	CASSPRGGEAYEQYF
TRBV5-1	TRBJ1-2	TRBD1	few	TGCGCCAGCAGCGCCGGACAGGGAAGCTACACCTTC	CASSAGQGSYTF
TRBV7-3	TRBJ2-5	TRBD2	NA	TGTGCCAGCAGCCCACGGGGGGACCAAGAGACCCAGTACTTC	CASSPRGDQETQYF
TRBV15	TRBJ2-4	NA	NA	TGTGCCACCAGCCGGCTAGTGGGTAACATTCAGTACTTC	CATSRLVGNIQYF
TRBV7-8	TRBJ1-1	NA	NA	TGTGCCAGCAGCTTAGCGGGGCAGGCGACTGAAGCTTTCTTT	CASSLAGQATEAFF
TRBV6-6	TRBJ2-1	NA	NA	TGTGCCAGCAGTTACCGACTCCCCTACGGTGAGCAGTTCTTC	CASSYRLPYGEQFF
TRBV9	TRBJ1-1	TRBD1	NA	TGTGCCAGCAGCGTAGAAAACAGGGGGTCGGACACTGAAGCTTTCTTT	CASSVENRGSDTEAFF
TRBV6-1	TRBJ2-3	TRBD1	NA	TGTGCCAGCAGTGCCTACTCGACAGGGCCCACAGATACGCAGTATTTT	CASSAYSTGPTDTQYF
TRBV7-8	TRBJ1-3	NA	NA	TGTGCCAGCAGCTTACCCAATACAGGGATCTCTGGAAACACCATATATTTT	CASSLPNTGISGNTIYF
TRBV4-3	TRBJ2-3	TRBD2	NA	TGCGCCAGCAGCCAAGATACGTGGCGGGAGGGCCGTGGAGATACGCAGTATTTT	CASSQDTWREGRGDTQYF
TRBV7-2	TRBJ1-5	NA	NA	TGTGCCAGCAGCCAGACCCGGGGAAGCAATCAGCCCCAGCATTTT	CASSQTRGSNQPQHF
TRBV7-9	TRBJ1-2	NA	NA	TGTGCCAGCAGCTCTCGGGACATGATCTATGGCTACACCTTC	CASSSRDMIYGYTF
TRBV27	TRBJ2-3	TRBD2	NA	TGTGCCAGCTCTGCTAGCGGGAGGGCCGGAGATACGCAGTATTTT	CASSASGRAGDTQYF
TRBV6-5	TRBJ1-2	NA	few	TGTGCCAGCAGTTACTCTACAGGACATGGCTACACCTTC	CASSYSTGHGYTF
TRBV9	TRBJ1-1	NA	NA	TGTGCCAGCAGCGTAGCCGGGGGTAGCACTGAAGCTTTCTTT	CASSVAGGSTEAFF
TRBV5-8	TRBJ1-3	NA	once	TGTGCCAGCAGCTTGGGCCGCGCCACTGGAAACACCATATATTTT	CASSLGRATGNTIYF
TRBV6-6	TRBJ1-3	TRBD1	NA	TGTGCCAGCAGTTACTCGACAGGGAACGGAAACACCATATATTTT	CASSYSTGNGNTIYF
TRBV27	TRBJ1-2	NA	NA	TGTGCCAGCAGTTTGGGCAGGGAGGTTGGCTACACCTTC	CASSLGREVGYTF
TRBV7-8	TRBJ1-1	TRBD1	NA	TGTGCCAGCAGCTTAGCTAGCACAGGGGCGAACACTGAAGCTTTCTTT	CASSLASTGANTEAFF
TRBV7-9	TRBJ1-1	NA	few	TGTGCCAGCAGCTCTCAACAGGGAATGAACACTGAAGCTTTCTTT	CASSSQQGMNTEAFF